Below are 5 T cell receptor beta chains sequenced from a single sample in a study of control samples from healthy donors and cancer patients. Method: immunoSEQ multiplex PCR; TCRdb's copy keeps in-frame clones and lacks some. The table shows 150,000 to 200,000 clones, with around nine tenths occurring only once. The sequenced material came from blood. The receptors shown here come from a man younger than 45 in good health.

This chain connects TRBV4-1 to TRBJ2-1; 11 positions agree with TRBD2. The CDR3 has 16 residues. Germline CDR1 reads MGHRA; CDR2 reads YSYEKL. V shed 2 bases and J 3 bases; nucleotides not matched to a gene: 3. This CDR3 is CASSQTGLADYNEQFF. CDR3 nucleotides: TGCGCCAGCAGCCAAACGGGACTAGCGGACTACAATGAGCAGTTCTTC.

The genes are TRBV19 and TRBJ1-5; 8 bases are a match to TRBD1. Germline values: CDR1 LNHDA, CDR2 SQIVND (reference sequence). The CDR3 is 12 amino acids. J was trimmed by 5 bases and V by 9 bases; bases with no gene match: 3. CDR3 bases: TGTGCCAGGACGGGACAGGATCAGCCCCAGCATTTT. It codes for CARTGQDQPQHF.

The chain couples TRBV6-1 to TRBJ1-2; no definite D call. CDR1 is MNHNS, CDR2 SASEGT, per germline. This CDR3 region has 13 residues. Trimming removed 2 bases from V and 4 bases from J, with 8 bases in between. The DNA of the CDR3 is TGTGCCAGCAGTGAACGAGGACCCTATGGCTACACCTTC. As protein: CASSERGPYGYTF.

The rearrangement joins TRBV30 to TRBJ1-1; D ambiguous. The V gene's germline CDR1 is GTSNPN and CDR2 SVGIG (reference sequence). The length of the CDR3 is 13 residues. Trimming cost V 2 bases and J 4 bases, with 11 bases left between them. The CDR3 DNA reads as TGTGCCTGGAGTTTCAGTGGAAGCACTGAAGCTTTCTTT. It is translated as CAWSFSGSTEAFF.

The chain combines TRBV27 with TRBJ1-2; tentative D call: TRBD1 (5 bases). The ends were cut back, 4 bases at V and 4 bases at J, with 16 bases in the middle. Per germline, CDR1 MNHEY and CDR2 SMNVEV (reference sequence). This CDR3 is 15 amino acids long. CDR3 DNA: TGTGCCAGCAGTTCGCCCACAGGAGGGGCCTATGGCTACACCTTC. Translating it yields CASSSPTGGAYGYTF.